This T cell receptor (beta chain) emerged from a study of T cell repertoires in cytomegalovirus infection. About the research overall: CMV epitopes in the study were HLA-C-restricted (recently identified) and HLA-B-restricted (well studied). Matching HLA type, along with CMV infection, was indicated by public TCR beta signatures. General study points: HLA-C-restricted, CMV-specific TCR beta clonotypes were dominant ex vivo.

A single record per CDR3 protein comes from TCRdb applying MiXCR to the reads. This table holds approximately 770,000 distinct CDR3 sequences, approximately 32% found once. V was cut by 5 bases and J by 0 bases, with 8 bases left in between. CDR1 MNHNY and CDR2 SVGAGI come from the germline V gene (reference sequence). This CDR3 contains 14 residues. On this clonotype: What it binds is unknown.

The starting material was cultured CD8+ T cells from PBMCs, obtained from culture after CMV antigen stimulation. V usage is TRBV6-6 and J usage is TRBJ1-5, with D unresolved. The receptor was isolated from a human donor in good health (CMV status not recorded). Some clones in this sample may be carry-over from other donors' samples. The CDR3 region has the DNA TGTGCCAGCAGTGAGAGCTATAGCAATCAGCCCCAGCATTTT. Protein: CASSESYSNQPQHF.